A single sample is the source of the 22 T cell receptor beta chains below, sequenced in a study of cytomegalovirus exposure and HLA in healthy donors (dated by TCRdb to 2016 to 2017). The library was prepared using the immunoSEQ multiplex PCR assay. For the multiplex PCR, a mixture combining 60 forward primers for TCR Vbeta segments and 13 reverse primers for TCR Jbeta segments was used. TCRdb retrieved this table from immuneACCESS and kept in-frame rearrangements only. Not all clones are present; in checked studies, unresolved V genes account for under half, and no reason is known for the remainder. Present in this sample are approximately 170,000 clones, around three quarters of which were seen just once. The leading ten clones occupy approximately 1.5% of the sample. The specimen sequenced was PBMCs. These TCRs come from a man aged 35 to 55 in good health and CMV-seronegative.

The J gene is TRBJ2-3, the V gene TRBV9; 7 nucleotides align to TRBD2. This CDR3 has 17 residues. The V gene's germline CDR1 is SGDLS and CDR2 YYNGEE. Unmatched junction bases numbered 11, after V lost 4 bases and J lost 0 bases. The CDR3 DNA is TGTGCCAGCAGCAGTAGTGGGAGGGTAACTAGCACAGATACGCAGTATTTT. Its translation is CASSSSGRVTSTDTQYF.

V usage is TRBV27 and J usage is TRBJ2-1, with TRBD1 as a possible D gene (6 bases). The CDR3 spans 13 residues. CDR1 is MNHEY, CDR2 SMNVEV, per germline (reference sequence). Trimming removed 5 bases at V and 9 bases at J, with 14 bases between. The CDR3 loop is CASSPNRGFEQFF. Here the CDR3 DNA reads TGTGCCAGCAGTCCGAATAGGGGGTTTGAGCAGTTCTTC.

DNA for the CDR3: TGTGCCAGCAGCTCACTAGAGTCCCGACGCTCCTACGAGCAGTACGTC. It is translated as CASSSLESRRSYEQYV. V gene TRBV11-2 combines with J gene TRBJ2-7, with a tentative D call TRBD2 (5 bases). The CDR3 is made up of 16 amino acids. CDR1 SGHAT and CDR2 FQNNGV come from the germline V gene. V was trimmed by 4 bases and J by 0 bases, leaving 16 bases between them.

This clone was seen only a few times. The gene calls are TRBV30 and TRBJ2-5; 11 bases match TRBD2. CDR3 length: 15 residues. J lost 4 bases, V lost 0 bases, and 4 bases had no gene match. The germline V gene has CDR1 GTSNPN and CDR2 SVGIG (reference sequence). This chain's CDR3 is CAWSVKLAGAETQYF. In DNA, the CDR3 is TGTGCCTGGAGTGTTAAACTAGCGGGAGCAGAGACCCAGTACTTC. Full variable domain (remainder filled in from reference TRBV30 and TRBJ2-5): SQTIHQWPATLVQPVGSPLSLECTVEGTSNPNLYWYRQAAGRGLQLLFYSVGIGQISSEVPQNLSASRPQDRQFILSSKKLLLSDSGFYLCAWSVKLAGAETQYFGPGTRLLVL.

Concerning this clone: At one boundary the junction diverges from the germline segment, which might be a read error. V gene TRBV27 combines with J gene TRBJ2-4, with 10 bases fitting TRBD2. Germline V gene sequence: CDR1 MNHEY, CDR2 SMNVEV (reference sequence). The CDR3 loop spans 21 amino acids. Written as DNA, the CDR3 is TGTGCCAGCAGTTTATCCTCTTTAGAGCCGGGACTAGCGCGAGCCAAAAACAGTCAGTACTTC. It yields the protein CASSLSSLEPGLARAKNSQYF.

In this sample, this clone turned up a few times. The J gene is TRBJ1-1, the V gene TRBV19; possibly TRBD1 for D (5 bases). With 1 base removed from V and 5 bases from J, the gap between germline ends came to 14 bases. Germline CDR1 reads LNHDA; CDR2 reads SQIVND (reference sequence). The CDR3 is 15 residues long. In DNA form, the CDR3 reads TGTGCCAGTAGTATAGCAGGGTTCGGTGGGACTGAAGCTTTCTTT. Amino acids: CASSIAGFGGTEAFF.

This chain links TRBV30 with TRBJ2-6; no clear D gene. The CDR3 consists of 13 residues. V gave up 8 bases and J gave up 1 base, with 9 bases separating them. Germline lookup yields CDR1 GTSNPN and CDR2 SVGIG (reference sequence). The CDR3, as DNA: TGTGCCCGCTACTCGTCTGGGGCCAACGTCCTGACTTTC. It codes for CARYSSGANVLTF. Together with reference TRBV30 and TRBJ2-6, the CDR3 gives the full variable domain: SQTIHQWPATLVQPVGSPLSLECTVEGTSNPNLYWYRQAAGRGLQLLFYSVGIGQISSEVPQNLSASRPQDRQFILSSKKLLLSDSGFYLCARYSSGANVLTFGAGSRLTVL.

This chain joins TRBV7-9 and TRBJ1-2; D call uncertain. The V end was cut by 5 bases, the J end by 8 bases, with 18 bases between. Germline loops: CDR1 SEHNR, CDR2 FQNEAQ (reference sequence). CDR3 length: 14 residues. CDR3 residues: CASSKLSGSRGYTF. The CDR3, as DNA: TGTGCCAGCAGCAAACTTTCCGGGTCCCGGGGCTACACCTTC.

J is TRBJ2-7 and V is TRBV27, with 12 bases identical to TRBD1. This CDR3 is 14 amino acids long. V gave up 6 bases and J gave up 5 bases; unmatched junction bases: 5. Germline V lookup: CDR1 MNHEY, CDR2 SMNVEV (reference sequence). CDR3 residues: CASRPGQGAHEQYF. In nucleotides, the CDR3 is TGTGCCAGCAGGCCGGGACAGGGGGCCCACGAGCAGTACTTC.

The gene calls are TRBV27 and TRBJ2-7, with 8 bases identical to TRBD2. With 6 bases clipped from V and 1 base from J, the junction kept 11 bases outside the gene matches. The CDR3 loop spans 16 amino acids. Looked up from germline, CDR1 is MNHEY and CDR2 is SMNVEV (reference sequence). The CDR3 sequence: CASRPRISGDSYEQYF. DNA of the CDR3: TGTGCCAGCAGACCCCGGATTAGCGGGGATTCCTACGAGCAGTACTTC.

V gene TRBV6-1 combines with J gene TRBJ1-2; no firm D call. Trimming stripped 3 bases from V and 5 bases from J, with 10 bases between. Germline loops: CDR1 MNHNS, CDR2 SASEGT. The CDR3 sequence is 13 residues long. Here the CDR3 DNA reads TGTGCCAGCAGTGACGGCCCCGGGTATGGCTACACCTTC. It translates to CASSDGPGYGYTF.

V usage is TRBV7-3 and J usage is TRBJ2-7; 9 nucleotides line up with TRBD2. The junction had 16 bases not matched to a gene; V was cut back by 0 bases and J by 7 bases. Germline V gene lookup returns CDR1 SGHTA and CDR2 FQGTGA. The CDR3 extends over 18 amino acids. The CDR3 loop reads CASSLTLGTSLVEWEQYV. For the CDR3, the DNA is TGTGCCAGCAGCTTAACGCTCGGGACTAGCCTCGTCGAGTGGGAGCAGTACGTC.

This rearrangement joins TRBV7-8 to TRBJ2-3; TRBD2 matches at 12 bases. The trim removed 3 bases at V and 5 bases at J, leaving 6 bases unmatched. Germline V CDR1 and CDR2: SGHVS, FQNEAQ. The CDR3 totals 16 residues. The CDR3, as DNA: TGTGCCAGCAGCTTGGGGACTAGCGGGCGACAAGATACGCAGTATTTT. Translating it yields CASSLGTSGRQDTQYF. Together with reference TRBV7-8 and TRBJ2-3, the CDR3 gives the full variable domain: GAGVSQSPRYKVAKRGQDVALRCDPISGHVSLFWYQQALGQGPEFLTYFQNEAQLDKSGLPSDRFFAERPEGSVSTLKIQRTQQEDSAVYLCASSLGTSGRQDTQYFGPGTRLTVL.

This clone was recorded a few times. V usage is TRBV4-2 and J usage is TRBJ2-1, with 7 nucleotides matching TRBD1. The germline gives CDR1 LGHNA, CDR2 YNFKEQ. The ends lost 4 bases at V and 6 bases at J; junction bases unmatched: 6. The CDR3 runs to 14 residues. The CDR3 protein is CASSRDSFGNEQFF. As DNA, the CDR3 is TGTGCCAGCAGCCGGGACAGCTTTGGCAATGAGCAGTTCTTC.

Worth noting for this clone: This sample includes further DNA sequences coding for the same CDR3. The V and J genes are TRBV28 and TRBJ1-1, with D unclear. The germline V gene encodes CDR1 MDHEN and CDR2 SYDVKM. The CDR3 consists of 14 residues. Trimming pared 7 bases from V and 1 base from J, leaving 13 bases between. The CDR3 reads CASKTTGRNTEAFF. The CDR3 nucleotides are TGTGCCAGCAAAACGACGGGGAGGAACACTGAAGCTTTCTTT.

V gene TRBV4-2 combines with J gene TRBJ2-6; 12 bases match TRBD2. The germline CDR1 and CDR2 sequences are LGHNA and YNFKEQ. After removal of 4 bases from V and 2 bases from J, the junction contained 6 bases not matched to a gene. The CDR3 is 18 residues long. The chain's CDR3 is CASSRTGLAGTGANVLTF. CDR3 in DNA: TGTGCCAGCAGCCGGACCGGACTAGCGGGAACTGGGGCCAACGTCCTGACTTTC.

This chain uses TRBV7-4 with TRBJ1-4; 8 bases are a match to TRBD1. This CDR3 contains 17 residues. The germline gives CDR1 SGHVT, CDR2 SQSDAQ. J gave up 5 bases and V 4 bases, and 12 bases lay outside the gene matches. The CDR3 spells CASSSEDRANQNEKLFF. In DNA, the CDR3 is TGTGCCAGCAGCTCCGAGGACAGGGCGAACCAAAATGAAAAACTGTTTTTT.

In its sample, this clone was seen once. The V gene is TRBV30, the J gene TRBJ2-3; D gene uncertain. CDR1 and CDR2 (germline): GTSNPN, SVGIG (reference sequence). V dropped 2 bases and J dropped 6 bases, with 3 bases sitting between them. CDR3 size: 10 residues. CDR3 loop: CAWSRDTQYF. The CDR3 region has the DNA TGTGCCTGGAGTCGGGATACGCAGTATTTT.

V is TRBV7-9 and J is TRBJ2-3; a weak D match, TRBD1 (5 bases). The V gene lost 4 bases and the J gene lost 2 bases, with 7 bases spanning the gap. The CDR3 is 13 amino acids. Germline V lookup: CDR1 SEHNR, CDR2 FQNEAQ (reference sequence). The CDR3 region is CASSWGYTDTQYF. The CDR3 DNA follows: TGTGCCAGCAGCTGGGGCTACACAGATACGCAGTATTTT. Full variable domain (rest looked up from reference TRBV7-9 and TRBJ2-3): DTGVSQNPRHKITKRGQNVTFRCDPISEHNRLYWYRQTLGQGPEFLTYFQNEAQLEKSRLLSDRFSAERPKGSFSTLEIQRTEQGDSAMYLCASSWGYTDTQYFGPGTRLTVL.

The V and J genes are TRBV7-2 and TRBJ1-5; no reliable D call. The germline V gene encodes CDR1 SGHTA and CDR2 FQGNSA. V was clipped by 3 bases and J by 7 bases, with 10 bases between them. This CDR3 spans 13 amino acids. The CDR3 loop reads CASSFGEDQPQHF. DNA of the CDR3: TGTGCCAGCAGCTTCGGGGAGGACCAGCCCCAGCATTTT. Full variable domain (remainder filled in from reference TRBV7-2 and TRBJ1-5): GAGVSQSPSNKVTEKGKDVELRCDPISGHTALYWYRQSLGQGLEFLIYFQGNSAPDKSGLPSDRFSAERTGGSVSTLTIQRTQQEDSAVYLCASSFGEDQPQHFGDGTRLSIL.

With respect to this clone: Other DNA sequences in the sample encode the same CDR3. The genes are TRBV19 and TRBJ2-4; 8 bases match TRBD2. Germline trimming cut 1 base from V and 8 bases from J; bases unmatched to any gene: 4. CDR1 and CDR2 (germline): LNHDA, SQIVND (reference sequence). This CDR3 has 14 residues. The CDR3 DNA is TGTGCCAGTAGTATAGGCGGGGGGCGTGACATTCAGTACTTC. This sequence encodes CASSIGGGRDIQYF.

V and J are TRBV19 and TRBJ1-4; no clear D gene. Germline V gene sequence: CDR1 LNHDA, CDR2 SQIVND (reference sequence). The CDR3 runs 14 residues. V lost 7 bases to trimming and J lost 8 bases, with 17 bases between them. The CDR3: CASKTRQPGEKLFF. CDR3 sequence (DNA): TGTGCCAGTAAAACTCGGCAGCCGGGAGAAAAACTGTTTTTT.